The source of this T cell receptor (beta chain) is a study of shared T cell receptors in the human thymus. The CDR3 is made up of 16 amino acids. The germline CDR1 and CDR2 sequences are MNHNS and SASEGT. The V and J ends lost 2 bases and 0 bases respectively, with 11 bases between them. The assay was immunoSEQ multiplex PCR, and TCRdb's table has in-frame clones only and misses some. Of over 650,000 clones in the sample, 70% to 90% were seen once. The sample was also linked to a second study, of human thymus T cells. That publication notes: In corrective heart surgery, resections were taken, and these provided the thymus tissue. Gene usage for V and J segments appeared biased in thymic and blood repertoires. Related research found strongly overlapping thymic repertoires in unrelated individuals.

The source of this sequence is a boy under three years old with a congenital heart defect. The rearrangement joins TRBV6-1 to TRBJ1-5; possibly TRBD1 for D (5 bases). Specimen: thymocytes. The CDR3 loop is CASSEIRRGSNQPQHF. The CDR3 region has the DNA TGTGCCAGCAGTGAAATCCGGAGGGGTAGCAATCAGCCCCAGCATTTT.